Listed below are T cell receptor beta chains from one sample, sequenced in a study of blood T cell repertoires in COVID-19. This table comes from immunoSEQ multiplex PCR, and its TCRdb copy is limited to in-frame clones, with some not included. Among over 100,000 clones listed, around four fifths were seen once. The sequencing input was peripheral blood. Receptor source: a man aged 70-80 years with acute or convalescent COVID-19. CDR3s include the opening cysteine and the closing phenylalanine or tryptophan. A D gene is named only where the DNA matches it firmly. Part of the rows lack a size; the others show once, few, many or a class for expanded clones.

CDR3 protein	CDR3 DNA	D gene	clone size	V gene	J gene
CATSRDRRSAGGVLKTQYF	TGTGCCACCAGCAGAGATCGTAGGTCTGCGGGAGGCGTTTTGAAGACCCAGTACTTC	TRBD2	NA	TRBV15	TRBJ2-5
CATASGGRGLEGQFF	TGTGCCACCGCGAGTGGCGGGAGGGGCCTTGAGGGGCAGTTCTTC	TRBD2	NA	TRBV19	TRBJ2-1
CASSPRQGLEKLFF	TGTGCCAGCTCACCACGACAGGGCCTCGAAAAACTGTTTTTT	TRBD1	once	TRBV18	TRBJ1-4
CASSSMTGGEQFF	TGTGCCAGCAGTAGTATGACCGGCGGGGAGCAGTTCTTC	NA	NA	TRBV7-8	TRBJ2-1
CASSWTGGPYEQYF	TGCGCCAGCAGCTGGACAGGGGGCCCCTACGAGCAGTACTTC	TRBD1	NA	TRBV5-1	TRBJ2-7
CATSDPTRSYEQYF	TGTGCCACCAGTGATCCCACGCGTTCCTACGAGCAGTACTTC	NA	NA	TRBV24-1	TRBJ2-7
CAWSVGGGVGF	TGTGCCTGGAGTGTAGGGGGGGGAGTTGGCTTC	NA	NA	TRBV30	TRBJ2-7
CAIAPSQGRADTQYF	TGTGCCATCGCCCCTTCACAGGGTAGGGCAGATACGCAGTATTTT	NA	NA	TRBV10-3	TRBJ2-3
CASTLPRGQGYSPLHF	TGTGCCAGCACCCTGCCCCGGGGACAGGGATACTCACCCCTCCACTTT	TRBD1	NA	TRBV28	TRBJ1-6
CASSPGGRNSPLHF	TGTGCCAGCAGCCCAGGGGGTAGGAATTCACCCCTCCACTTT	TRBD1	NA	TRBV5-4	TRBJ1-6
CASSWTVRDGYTF	TGTGCCAGCAGCTGGACAGTTCGAGATGGCTACACCTTC	NA	NA	TRBV11-2	TRBJ1-2
CASSYSMVSQQTQYF	TGTGCCAGCAGTTACTCGATGGTTAGCCAGCAGACCCAGTACTTC	NA	NA	TRBV6-5	TRBJ2-5
CASKVGGTANTGELFF	TGTGCCAGTAAGGTAGGGGGAACCGCGAACACCGGGGAGCTGTTTTTT	NA	NA	TRBV19	TRBJ2-2
CAISTPGENQPQHF	TGTGCCATTAGTACACCAGGGGAGAATCAGCCCCAGCATTTT	NA	NA	TRBV19	TRBJ1-5
CASSIQVTRAGGYTF	TGTGCCAGTAGTATACAGGTCACGAGGGCTGGAGGCTACACCTTC	NA	NA	TRBV19	TRBJ1-2
CASSLTGNSYNEQFF	TGCGCCAGCAGCTTAACGGGAAACTCCTACAATGAGCAGTTCTTC	NA	NA	TRBV5-1	TRBJ2-1
CASSSGQGGWEQYF	TGTGCCAGCAGTTCAGGACAGGGTGGATGGGAGCAGTACTTC	TRBD1	NA	TRBV28	TRBJ2-7
CASTKDTRSEQYF	TGTGCCAGCACCAAGGACACCAGGTCCGAGCAGTACTTC	NA	NA	TRBV6-5	TRBJ2-7
CASSFPYGELFF	TGTGCCAGCAGCTTCCCGTACGGGGAGCTGTTTTTT	NA	NA	TRBV7-9	TRBJ2-2
CASSFRLAGPPDTQYF	TGTGCCAGCAGCTTTCGACTAGCGGGGCCCCCAGATACGCAGTATTTT	TRBD2	NA	TRBV11-1	TRBJ2-3
CASSLTRGSSTGELFF	TGCGCCAGCAGCTTGACACGGGGGAGCAGTACCGGGGAGCTGTTTTTT	NA	NA	TRBV5-1	TRBJ2-2
CAISTRGEYGYTF	TGTGCCATCAGTACCAGGGGGGAATATGGCTACACCTTC	TRBD1	once	TRBV10-3	TRBJ1-2
CASRRDGQGIDTQYF	TGCGCCAGCAGAAGGGACGGACAGGGCATAGATACGCAGTATTTT	TRBD1	NA	TRBV5-1	TRBJ2-3
CASRDRVDQPQHF	TGTGCCAGCAGAGACAGGGTAGATCAGCCCCAGCATTTT	TRBD1	NA	TRBV6-5	TRBJ1-5
CASSPRTSMSGELFF	TGTGCCAGCAGCCCCCGGACTAGTATGTCCGGGGAGCTGTTTTTT	TRBD2	NA	TRBV4-2	TRBJ2-2
CASSSTGLGETQYF	TGTGCCAGTAGTTCGACAGGGTTGGGAGAGACCCAGTACTTC	TRBD1	NA	TRBV19	TRBJ2-5
CASSLAGRGPLHF	TGTGCCAGCAGCTTAGCGGGTAGAGGGCCCCTCCACTTT	NA	once	TRBV7-9	TRBJ1-6
CASIAGREVYGYTF	TGTGCCAGCATCGCAGGGCGGGAGGTTTATGGCTACACCTTC	NA	NA	TRBV28	TRBJ1-2
CASSQGLAGGYREQYF	TGCGCCAGCAGCCAAGGACTAGCGGGGGGATATCGCGAGCAGTACTTC	TRBD2	few	TRBV4-1	TRBJ2-7
CASSIGRTSGNYNEQFF	TGTGCCAGCAGCATAGGACGGACTAGCGGGAACTACAATGAGCAGTTCTTC	TRBD2	NA	TRBV11-2	TRBJ2-1
CASSPGTGGLYF	TGTGCCAGCAGCCCCGGGACAGGGGGCCTGTATTTT	TRBD1	once	TRBV3-1/TRBV3-2	TRBJ2-3
CASSYRGGSTDTQYF	TGTGCCAGCAGTTACAGGGGTGGGAGCACAGATACGCAGTATTTT	TRBD1	many	TRBV28	TRBJ2-3
CSASGGRNEQFF	TGCAGTGCTAGTGGAGGGCGTAATGAGCAGTTCTTC	NA	few	TRBV20-1	TRBJ2-1
CASSLAHRISSYEQYF	TGTGCCAGCAGCTTGGCCCACAGGATCAGCTCCTACGAGCAGTACTTC	NA	NA	TRBV5-6	TRBJ2-7
CASSRDRLNEQFF	TGTGCCAGCAGTCGAGACAGGCTGAATGAGCAGTTCTTC	NA	NA	TRBV12-3/TRBV12-4	TRBJ2-1
CASSRADTQYF	TGTGCCAGCAGCCGCGCAGATACGCAGTATTTT	NA	NA	TRBV6-5	TRBJ2-3
CASSSGGTASSYEQYF	TGCGCCAGCAGCTCGGGGGGGACAGCGAGCTCCTACGAGCAGTACTTC	NA	once	TRBV5-1	TRBJ2-7
CASSEAGLAGDESYEQYF	TGTGCCAGCAGTGAAGCGGGACTAGCGGGAGATGAATCCTACGAGCAGTACTTC	TRBD2	NA	TRBV2	TRBJ2-7
CASSHRAGEDTQYF	TGTGCCAGCAGCCATCGAGCGGGAGAAGATACGCAGTATTTT	TRBD2	once	TRBV5-4	TRBJ2-3
CASSIDGTGSYEQYF	TGTGCCAGCAGCATCGATGGGACAGGATCCTACGAGCAGTACTTC	TRBD1	NA	TRBV7-3	TRBJ2-7
CALTNGQGRNNSPLHF	TGTGCCCTGACGAATGGACAGGGCCGTAATAATTCACCCCTCCACTTT	TRBD1	NA	TRBV30	TRBJ1-6
CASSPGGLTNEKLFF	TGCGCCAGCAGCCCCGGGGGTTTAACTAATGAAAAACTGTTTTTT	NA	NA	TRBV5-1	TRBJ1-4
CASMTSLGEQYF	TGTGCCAGCATGACTAGCCTGGGCGAGCAGTACTTC	TRBD2	NA	TRBV28	TRBJ2-7
CASSSKVGGSGANVLTF	TGCGCCAGCAGCTCAAAGGTGGGGGGTTCTGGGGCCAACGTCCTGACTTTC	NA	NA	TRBV5-1	TRBJ2-6
CASRHPDYGYTF	TGTGCCAGCCGCCACCCAGACTATGGCTACACCTTC	NA	NA	TRBV21-1	TRBJ1-2
CASSQEELAGELFF	TGCGCCAGCAGCCAAGAAGAGTTAGCCGGGGAGCTGTTTTTT	NA	NA	TRBV4-1	TRBJ2-2
CASSVRRRNTEAFF	TGTGCCAGCAGTGTCAGACGGAGAAACACTGAAGCTTTCTTT	NA	NA	TRBV28	TRBJ1-1
CASTIGGTNEKLFF	TGTGCCAGCACTATAGGGGGAACTAATGAAAAACTGTTTTTT	NA	NA	TRBV7-9	TRBJ1-4
CASSPLSGTGDTGELFF	TGTGCCAGCAGTCCCCTATCCGGGACAGGGGACACCGGGGAGCTGTTTTTT	TRBD1	NA	TRBV6-6	TRBJ2-2
CASSSVRGKETQYF	TGTGCCAGCAGCTCGGTGAGGGGGAAGGAGACCCAGTACTTC	NA	few	TRBV4-2	TRBJ2-5
CASSNASGRSPTDTQYF	TGTGCCAGCAGCAATGCTAGCGGCAGGTCGCCCACAGATACGCAGTATTTT	TRBD2	NA	TRBV5-4	TRBJ2-3
CSGRDSSYEQYF	TGCAGCGGCCGGGACAGCTCTTACGAGCAGTACTTC	TRBD1	NA	TRBV29-1	TRBJ2-7
CASRSLGQPRAEAFF	TGTGCCAGCAGATCACTGGGACAGCCGAGAGCTGAAGCTTTCTTT	TRBD1	NA	TRBV6-5	TRBJ1-1
CASSITGTYNSPLHF	TGTGCCAGCAGCATTACAGGGACCTATAATTCACCCCTCCACTTT	NA	many	TRBV2	TRBJ1-6
CASMTDSGNTIYF	TGTGCCAGCATGACAGACTCTGGAAACACCATATATTTT	NA	NA	TRBV6-5	TRBJ1-3